This TCR beta chain was identified in a study of T cell responses to AZD1222 COVID-19 vaccine. Notes on the study in general: Scientists sampled the repertoires only once the peak T cell response had passed. It should be noted that donors were predominantly white British and more often female, and clonal diversity was possibly underestimated. Close to half of all spike-specific TCRs reportedly target regions of the variants that are unmutated.

Turning to this clone: What it binds is not known.

The CDR3 is 19 residues long. Germline CDR1 reads MDHEN; CDR2 reads SYDVKM. V trimming: 4 bases; J trimming: 4 bases; junction bases outside the gene matches: 17. Profiled with immunoSEQ multiplex PCR; TCRdb holds only in-frame clones, not every one. The sample holds some 97,000 clones, approximately 90% seen once. V usage is TRBV28 and J usage is TRBJ2-2, with 8 bases fitting TRBD2. The sequence came from an adult in good health. Sequencing used peripheral blood, obtained on day 0 of AZD1222 vaccination. In DNA form, the CDR3 reads TGTGCCAGCAGTTCATATGCCACCACCGGGACTAGTCTCACCGGGGAGCTGTTTTTT. Amino acid sequence: CASSSYATTGTSLTGELFF.